This passage covers 5 T cell receptor beta chains from one sample sequenced in a study of control samples from healthy donors and cancer patients. TCRdb's table, derived via immunoSEQ multiplex PCR, lists solely in-frame clones and lacks some. The sample carries 150,000 to 200,000 clones, around 90% recorded once. The sequenced material came from blood. All receptors come from a woman aged 40 to 50 in good health.

Concerning this clone: The CDR3 end shows no conserved phenylalanine or tryptophan, and so a read error is likely. The DNA is omitted, as the CDR3 cannot be located on it reliably, and the CDR3 follows TCRdb's listing. This rearrangement joins TRBV24-1 to TRBJ2-6; the DNA was not used to check the table's D call, TRBD2. The germline gives CDR1 KGHDR, CDR2 SFDVKD. The CDR3 numbers 8 amino acids, ends counted. CDR3 protein: CATQLASR.

The CDR3 is CASDLRGGEQETQYF. CDR3 nucleotides: TGTGCCAGCGATCTGCGAGGCGGGGAACAAGAGACCCAGTACTTC. This rearrangement joins TRBV13 to TRBJ2-5; D is perhaps TRBD2 (6 bases). V was trimmed by 8 bases and J by 2 bases, leaving 18 bases between them. Germline assignment: CDR1 PRHDT and CDR2 FYEKMQ (reference sequence). The CDR3 totals 15 residues.

The CDR3 region has the DNA TGTGCCAGCAGCTCTAGCACAGGGCGGACTGAAGCTTTCTTT. Translation gives CASSSSTGRTEAFF. This chain joins TRBV7-9 and TRBJ1-1, with D possibly being TRBD1 (6 bases). The length of the CDR3 is 14 residues. V shed 4 bases and J shed 5 bases, with 14 bases lying between them. Germline V gene sequence: CDR1 SEHNR, CDR2 FQNEAQ (reference sequence).

This clone was detected a few times. The chain is built from TRBV5-1 and TRBJ2-3; 8 positions match TRBD1. The CDR3 spans 16 residues. In germline, CDR1 is SGHRS, CDR2 YFSETQ. Unmatched junction bases numbered 14, after V lost 3 bases and J lost 8 bases. The DNA for the CDR3 is TGCGCCAGCAGCTGGGGGACAGGATTAACGAAGGTTACGCAGTATTTT. Translation: CASSWGTGLTKVTQYF.

V and J are TRBV5-1 and TRBJ2-3; TRBD1 matches at 9 bases. CDR3 length equals 15 residues. After removal of 4 bases from V and 4 bases from J, the junction contained 7 bases not matched to a gene. Germline V gene lookup returns CDR1 SGHRS and CDR2 YFSETQ. The CDR3 here is CASSPGTGFSDTQYF. The DNA of the CDR3 is TGCGCCAGCAGCCCCGGGACAGGGTTTTCAGATACGCAGTATTTT.